These 10 T cell receptor beta chains share one sample of origin, sequenced in a study of T cell changes during pregnancy in multiple sclerosis (dated by TCRdb to the late 2010s). The library was produced with the immunoSEQ multiplex PCR assay. TCRdb's version of the immuneACCESS table is confined to in-frame rearrangements and falls short of the full clone set. An unresolved V gene accounts for under half of the shortfall where checked; the remainder is of unknown origin. The sample table shows about 58,000 clones, and roughly 93% are seen once. The ten biggest clones cover 3% to 4.5% of the sample. The sample here was CD8+ T cells from peripheral blood mononuclear cells, taken in the second trimester of pregnancy. Receptors originate from a female donor with multiple sclerosis, enrolled in a pregnancy study.

CDR3 residues: CASSLSGGATDTQYF. For the CDR3, the DNA is TGTGCCAGCAGCTTGAGCGGGGGGGCCACAGATACGCAGTATTTT. This rearrangement joins TRBV7-6 to TRBJ2-3, with TRBD2 matching 10 bases. J lost 2 bases, V lost 3 bases, and 2 bases had no gene match. The germline V gene has CDR1 SGHVS and CDR2 FNYEAQ. The CDR3 covers 15 residues. The full variable domain, rest sourced from reference TRBV7-6 and TRBJ2-3, is GAGVSQSPRYKVTKRGQDVALRCDPISGHVSLYWYRQALGQGPEFLTYFNYEAQQDKSGLPNDRFSAERPEGSISTLTIQRTEQRDSAMYRCASSLSGGATDTQYFGPGTRLTVL.

The rearrangement uses TRBV19 and TRBJ1-2; no definite D call. CDR3 length equals 16 residues. Germline lookup yields CDR1 LNHDA and CDR2 SQIVND (reference sequence). V lost 5 bases and J 6 bases, leaving 22 bases between the germline ends. The CDR3 loop is CASSVVFLVEFDGYTF. The CDR3 DNA reads TGTGCCAGTAGTGTGGTCTTCTTAGTCGAATTCGATGGCTACACCTTC.

The chain links TRBV7-2 to TRBJ2-2, with TRBD1 identical over 7 bases. The CDR3 spans 18 residues. The J segment lost 1 base and the V segment lost 4 bases, leaving 12 bases of the junction unmatched. The germline CDR1 and CDR2 sequences are SGHTA and FQGNSA. In DNA, the CDR3 is TGTGCCAGCAGCTACCGGGACAGCGCGATCATGAACACCGGGGAGCTGTTTTTT. Protein: CASSYRDSAIMNTGELFF.

The chain joins TRBV10-3 to TRBJ2-7; TRBD2 matches at 9 bases. The CDR3 contains 15 residues. With V trimmed by 6 bases and J by 2 bases, 8 bases remained unmatched. Germline V lookup: CDR1 ENHRY, CDR2 SYGVKD. The CDR3 loop reads CAISPGASGTYEQYF. The DNA of the CDR3 is TGTGCCATCAGCCCCGGGGCTAGCGGGACCTACGAGCAGTACTTC.

The chain combines TRBV5-6 with TRBJ2-1; D remains ambiguous. Germline values: CDR1 SGHDT, CDR2 YYEEEE. CDR3 length equals 16 residues. Trimming left V 0 bases short and J 3 bases short, with 13 bases between. The CDR3 nucleotides read TGTGCCAGCAGCTTGGACCCCAGGATTTACTACAATGAGCAGTTCTTC. This translates into CASSLDPRIYYNEQFF.

The V and J genes are TRBV5-4 and TRBJ2-7; 11 positions match TRBD2. Germline CDR1 SGHNT, CDR2 YYREEE (reference sequence). V shed 0 bases, J shed 4 bases, and the junction held 6 bases outside the gene matches. The CDR3 has 16 residues. The CDR3 spells CASSLGLAGSNYEQYF. In DNA form, the CDR3 reads TGTGCCAGCAGCTTGGGACTAGCGGGGAGTAATTACGAGCAGTACTTC.

The chain employs TRBV27 and TRBJ2-3; tentatively, D is TRBD2 (6 bases). Trimming pared 10 bases from V and 0 bases from J, leaving 26 bases between. Germline CDR1 and CDR2: MNHEY and SMNVEV (reference sequence). This CDR3 region has 18 residues. For the CDR3, the DNA is TGTGCCACTGGGGGGACTCCAGGGCGTGGGGCAAGCACAGATACGCAGTATTTT. Its protein product is CATGGTPGRGASTDTQYF.

This rearrangement joins TRBV13 to TRBJ1-1; a weak D match, TRBD1 (5 bases). Germline V gene lookup returns CDR1 PRHDT and CDR2 FYEKMQ (reference sequence). This CDR3 is 14 amino acids long. Trimming stripped 6 bases from V and 8 bases from J, with 19 bases between. The CDR3 region is CASREGRTTEEAFF. The CDR3 DNA reads TGTGCCAGCAGGGAGGGACGGACCACTGAAGAAGCTTTCTTT.

The chain links TRBV27 to TRBJ2-2; a possible D gene is TRBD1 (6 bases). Per germline, CDR1 MNHEY and CDR2 SMNVEV (reference sequence). This CDR3 region has 13 residues. Trimming cost V 6 bases and J 6 bases, with 11 bases left between them. The CDR3 sequence: CASSLTGPGELFF. In DNA, the CDR3 is TGTGCCAGCAGCCTTACAGGGCCCGGGGAGCTGTTTTTT.

The chain uses TRBV5-1 and TRBJ1-1; 7 bases map to TRBD1. Germline lookup yields CDR1 SGHRS and CDR2 YFSETQ. The CDR3 totals 14 residues. The ends lost 1 base at V and 0 bases at J; junction bases unmatched: 0. The chain's CDR3 is CASSLTGVNTEAFF. In DNA form, the CDR3 reads TGCGCCAGCAGCTTGACAGGGGTGAACACTGAAGCTTTCTTT.